These 13 T cell receptor beta chains were sequenced from one sample in a study of blood T cell repertoires in COVID-19. Some clones are missing from TCRdb's copy, which holds only in-frame ones; the method was immunoSEQ multiplex PCR. The profile shows roughly 290,000 clones, 84% of them singletons. The sample comprised peripheral blood. These receptors were taken from a person aged 70 to 80 with COVID-19, enrolled during active disease.

Only a few counts were recorded for this clone. The rearrangement joins TRBV28 to TRBJ1-4; D unclear. The CDR3 is made up of 14 amino acids. With 6 bases removed from V and 6 bases from J, the gap between germline ends came to 14 bases. The V gene's germline CDR1 is MDHEN and CDR2 SYDVKM. In nucleotides, the CDR3 is TGTGCCAGCAGCTCCGGGGATAAGGATGAAAAACTGTTTTTT. Encoded protein: CASSSGDKDEKLFF.

Written as DNA, the CDR3 is TGTGCCAGCAGCGGGGACGACGGGGGGGCCCCCGGGGAGCTGTTTTTT. Protein: CASSGDDGGAPGELFF. The V and J genes are TRBV7-9 and TRBJ2-2; 8 bases agree with TRBD2. The ends lost 5 bases at V and 6 bases at J; junction bases unmatched: 11. The germline V gene encodes CDR1 SEHNR and CDR2 FQNEAQ (reference sequence). The CDR3 is 16 amino acids. Together with reference TRBV7-9 and TRBJ2-2, the CDR3 gives the full variable domain: DTGVSQNPRHKITKRGQNVTFRCDPISEHNRLYWYRQTLGQGPEFLTYFQNEAQLEKSRLLSDRFSAERPKGSFSTLEIQRTEQGDSAMYLCASSGDDGGAPGELFFGEGSRLTVL.

This chain joins TRBV5-6 and TRBJ1-1; no definite D call. Germline V gene sequence: CDR1 SGHDT, CDR2 YYEEEE. The CDR3 runs to 14 residues. V gave up 5 bases and J gave up 1 base, with 12 bases separating them. The CDR3 sequence is CASRWATANTEAFF. The CDR3 nucleotides are TGTGCCAGCAGGTGGGCAACGGCGAACACTGAAGCTTTCTTT. Looking up the rest from reference TRBV5-6 and TRBJ1-1 gives the full variable domain: DAGVTQSPTHLIKTRGQQVTLRCSPKSGHDTVSWYQQALGQGPQFIFQYYEEEERQRGNFPDRFSGHQFPNYSSELNVNALLLGDSALYLCASRWATANTEAFFGQGTRLTVV.

CDR3 in DNA: TGTGCCTGGAGTGTAGGGAAGGGAGTAGCCAAAAACATTCAGTACTTC. This encodes CAWSVGKGVAKNIQYF. V and J are TRBV30 and TRBJ2-4, with D possibly being TRBD2 (5 bases). Germline CDR1 reads GTSNPN; CDR2 reads SVGIG (reference sequence). The CDR3 extends over 16 amino acids. Trimming left V 0 bases short and J 0 bases short, with 12 bases between.

This CDR3 reads CASSRGQGGETQYF. CDR3 DNA sequence: TGTGCCAGCTCTCGGGGACAGGGGGGCGAGACCCAGTACTTC. The V call is TRBV27, the J call TRBJ2-5, with TRBD1 matching 11 bases. Germline V lookup: CDR1 MNHEY, CDR2 SMNVEV (reference sequence). This CDR3 region has 14 residues. V was clipped by 8 bases and J by 5 bases; unmatched bases: 7.

This clone showed up just a few times. The chain joins TRBV7-2 to TRBJ1-6, with 9 positions matching TRBD1. The CDR3 is 16 amino acids. Germline V gene lookup returns CDR1 SGHTA and CDR2 FQGNSA. V was pared by 5 bases and J by 7 bases, with 9 bases of the junction left unmatched. The CDR3 here is CASSQQGALMNSPLHF. DNA for the CDR3: TGTGCCAGCAGCCAACAGGGGGCTCTAATGAATTCACCCCTCCACTTT.

The J gene is TRBJ1-2, the V gene TRBV20-1; D is perhaps TRBD1 (6 bases). In germline, CDR1 is DFQATT, CDR2 SNEGSKA (reference sequence). The CDR3 is made up of 14 amino acids. V lost 3 bases, J lost 1 base, and 12 bases lay in between. CDR3 sequence (DNA): TGCAGTGCTAGTGAAGGGGGTCGTAACTATGGCTACACCTTC. This codes for CSASEGGRNYGYTF.

V is TRBV7-2 and J is TRBJ2-3; no definite D call. This CDR3 comprises 12 residues. Germline V gene lookup returns CDR1 SGHTA and CDR2 FQGNSA. V shed 7 bases and J shed 2 bases, with 7 bases lying between them. CDR3 in DNA: TGTGCCAGCACCCACTCCACAGATACGCAGTATTTT. Amino acid sequence: CASTHSTDTQYF.

V is TRBV11-3 and J is TRBJ2-7; weak D call: TRBD1 (6 bases). The CDR3 spans 14 residues. Trimming pared 5 bases from V and 4 bases from J, leaving 15 bases between. Germline CDR1 SGHNT, CDR2 YENEEA. The CDR3 nucleotides are TGTGCCAGCAGCGTGACAGGCTTACCTTACGAGCAGTACTTC. This sequence encodes CASSVTGLPYEQYF. The entire variable domain, with the rest obtained from reference TRBV11-3 and TRBJ2-7, is as follows: EAGVVQSPRYKIIEKKQPVAFWCNPISGHNTLYWYLQNLGQGPELLIRYENEEAVDDSQLPKDRFSAERLKGVDSTLKIQPAELGDSAVYLCASSVTGLPYEQYFGPGTRLTVT.

The chain has TRBV19 and TRBJ2-5; D is possibly TRBD1 (5 bases). The CDR3 extends over 15 amino acids. In germline, CDR1 is LNHDA, CDR2 SQIVND (reference sequence). V lost 4 bases to trimming and J lost 2 bases, with 14 bases between them. The CDR3 region has the DNA TGTGCCAGTAGTAGAACAGGAGATCCTCAAGAGACCCAGTACTTC. This sequence encodes CASSRTGDPQETQYF.

The V gene is TRBV29-1, the J gene TRBJ1-2, with 7 bases lining up with TRBD1. V shed 5 bases and J 4 bases; nucleotides not matched to a gene: 7. The CDR3 is 13 amino acids. Germline values: CDR1 SQVTM, CDR2 ANQGSEA. The CDR3 nucleotides are TGCAGCGTTACCGGGACAGAGATCTATGGCTACACCTTC. Its translation is CSVTGTEIYGYTF.

This sequence joins TRBV11-2 and TRBJ1-2, with TRBD1 as a possible D gene (5 bases). This CDR3 has 17 amino acids. Germline V gives CDR1 SGHAT, CDR2 FQNNGV. Trimming left V 2 bases short and J 4 bases short, with 20 bases between. The DNA of the CDR3 is TGTGCCAGCAGCTTAAGCTTGGGGCTCGCAGGGATCTATGGCTACACCTTC. Its protein product is CASSLSLGLAGIYGYTF. Combining the CDR3 with reference TRBV11-2 and TRBJ1-2 gives the whole variable domain EAGVAQSPRYKIIEKRQSVAFWCNPISGHATLYWYQQILGQGPKLLIQFQNNGVVDDSQLPKDRFSAERLKGVDSTLKIQPAKLEDSAVYLCASSLSLGLAGIYGYTFGSGTRLTVV.

J is TRBJ2-2 and V is TRBV2; tentative D call: TRBD1 (5 bases). The CDR3 loop spans 13 amino acids. The V end lost 2 bases, the J end lost 9 bases, and 10 bases lay between the germline ends. The germline V gene encodes CDR1 SNHLY and CDR2 FYNNEI. CDR3 sequence: CASSEWWGRELFF. The CDR3 DNA sequence: TGTGCCAGCAGTGAATGGTGGGGCAGGGAGCTGTTTTTT.